Reported below is one T cell receptor (beta chain). Its target is unknown. cDNA carried unique molecular identifiers, and a universal primer site was added by template switching. Via MiXCR, TCRdb re-called the 5' RACE reads, giving one row per CDR3 protein. The sample records roughly 350,000 distinct CDR3 sequences, roughly 12% being singletons. The entry originates in a study of identical twins. Study-wide results and limits: Twin pairs' shared out-of-frame alpha sequences were enriched in low generation probability. With monozygotic twins, out-of-frame TCR alpha sharing exceeded what models estimated.

Everyone who donated was a healthy Caucasian. Germline CDR1 SGHAT, CDR2 FQNNGV. The CDR3 totals 16 residues. V shed 5 bases and J 5 bases; nucleotides not matched to a gene: 9. The sample was also reused in another study, on yellow fever vaccine responses in identical twins.

The chain has TRBV11-2 and TRBJ2-1, with 10 bases aligning to TRBD1. This receptor was obtained from a woman younger than 30 in good health. Material: CD8+ T cells sorted from blood. CDR3 amino acids: CASSTRDRGRDNEQFF. CDR3 DNA: TGTGCCAGCAGCACTCGGGACAGGGGACGCGACAATGAGCAGTTCTTC. Full variable domain (missing parts from reference TRBV11-2 and TRBJ2-1): EAGVAQSPRYKIIEKRQSVAFWCNPISGHATLYWYQQILGQGPKLLIQFQNNGVVDDSQLPKDRFSAERLKGVDSTLKIQPAKLEDSAVYLCASSTRDRGRDNEQFFGPGTRLTVL.